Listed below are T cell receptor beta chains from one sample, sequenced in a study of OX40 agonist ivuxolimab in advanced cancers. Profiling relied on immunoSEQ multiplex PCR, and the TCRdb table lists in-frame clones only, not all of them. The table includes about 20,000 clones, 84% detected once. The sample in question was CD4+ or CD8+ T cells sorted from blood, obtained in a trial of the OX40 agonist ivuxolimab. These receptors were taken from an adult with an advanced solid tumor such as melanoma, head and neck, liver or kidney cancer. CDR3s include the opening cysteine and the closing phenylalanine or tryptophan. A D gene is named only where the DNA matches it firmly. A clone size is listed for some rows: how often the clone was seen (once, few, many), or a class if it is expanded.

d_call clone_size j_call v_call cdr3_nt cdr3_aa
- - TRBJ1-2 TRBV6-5 TGTGCCAGCAGTTATCCCGGGTATGGCTACACCTTC CASSYPGYGYTF
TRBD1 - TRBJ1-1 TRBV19 TGTGCCAGTAGTGTCGACAGGGTGGGTTATACTGAAGCTTTCTTT CASSVDRVGYTEAFF
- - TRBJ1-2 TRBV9 TGTGCCAGCTCCAGTTCGGGACACTTTAACTATGGCTACACCTTC CASSSSGHFNYGYTF
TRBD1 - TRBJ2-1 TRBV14 TGTGCCAGCAGCCAAGATCTCGGGACAGGGCCGTGGGGGGAGCAGTTCTTC CASSQDLGTGPWGEQFF
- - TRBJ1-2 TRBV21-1 TGTGCCAGCAGATGGGACAGGGGGCATAATGGCTACACCTTC CASRWDRGHNGYTF
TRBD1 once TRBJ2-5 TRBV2 TGTGCCAGCAGATGGACAGGGGTTCGGGAGACCCAGTACTTC CASRWTGVRETQYF
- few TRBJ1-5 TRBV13 TGTGCCAGCAGTGATTTAGTCAGGGACAATCAGCCCCAGCATTTT CASSDLVRDNQPQHF
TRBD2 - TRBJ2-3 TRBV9 TGTGCCAGCAGCGTAGCGGGGGGGGGCACAGATACGCAGTATTTT CASSVAGGGTDTQYF
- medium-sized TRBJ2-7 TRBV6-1 TGTGCCACCAGACGGGACGGATCCTACGAGCAGTACTTC CATRRDGSYEQYF
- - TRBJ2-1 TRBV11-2 TGTGCCAGCAGCTCTCCGGGGCCCTACAATGAGCAGTTCTTC CASSSPGPYNEQFF
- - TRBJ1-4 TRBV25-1 TGTGCCAGCAGGCGGGGTAGAAAACTGTTTTTT CASRRGRKLFF
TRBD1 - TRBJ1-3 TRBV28 TGTGCCAGCAGGGGAGGGACAGGGGCCATCTCTGGAAACACCATATATTTT CASRGGTGAISGNTIYF
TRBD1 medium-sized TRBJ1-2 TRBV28 TGTGCCAGCACCCCGGAGGGAGGGGGCATTTTTGGGGATGGCTACACCTTC CASTPEGGGIFGDGYTF
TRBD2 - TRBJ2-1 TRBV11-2 TGTGCCAGCAGCTTAGTAGGGGGACTAGCGGAACCCTACAATGAGCAGTTCTTC CASSLVGGLAEPYNEQFF
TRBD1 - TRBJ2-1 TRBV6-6 TGTGCCAGCAGTGATTACAGGGGCGAGCAGTTCTTC CASSDYRGEQFF
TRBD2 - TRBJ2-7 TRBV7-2 TGTGCCAGCAGCCCAGTAGCGGGGGGGTACGAGCAGTACTTC CASSPVAGGYEQYF
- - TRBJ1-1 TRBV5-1 TGCGCCAGCAGCCCAAAGGTAACATCCTTGAACACTGAAGCTTTCTTT CASSPKVTSLNTEAFF
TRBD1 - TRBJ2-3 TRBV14 TGTGCCAGCAGCCAGACAGGGGGGACAGATACGCAGTATTTT CASSQTGGTDTQYF
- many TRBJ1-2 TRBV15 TGTGCCACCAGCAGAGATCGGTCGGTAGGGACTAAGGGCTACACCTTC CATSRDRSVGTKGYTF
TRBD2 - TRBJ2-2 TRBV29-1 TGCAGCGTCGAACATAGCGGGGAAGGCGGGGAGCTGTTTTTT CSVEHSGEGGELFF
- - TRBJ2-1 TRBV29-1 TGCAGCGTTGATCGGGCACGAGGTGAGCAGTTCTTC CSVDRARGEQFF
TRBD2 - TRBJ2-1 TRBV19 TGTGCCAGTAGTATAGTTGGGGAGGGGTTGGAGGAGCAGTTCTTC CASSIVGEGLEEQFF
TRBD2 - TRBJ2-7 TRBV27 TGTGCCAGCAGAGTGACTAGCGGGGGGGCATACGAGCAGTACTTC CASRVTSGGAYEQYF
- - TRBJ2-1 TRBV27 TGTGCCAGCAGTTTCTCGTCGGACGAGGATGAGCAGTTCTTC CASSFSSDEDEQFF
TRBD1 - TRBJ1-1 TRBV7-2 TGTGCCAGCAGCTTATCAAGGGGGCGGAACACTGAAGCTTTCTTT CASSLSRGRNTEAFF
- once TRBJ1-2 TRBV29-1 TGCAGCGTTGAAGATCTGGGGGGGACTAACTATGGCTACACCTTC CSVEDLGGTNYGYTF
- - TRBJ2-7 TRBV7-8 TGTGCCAGCAGCTTGTCAAGGGATGGCTCCTACGAGCAGTACTTC CASSLSRDGSYEQYF
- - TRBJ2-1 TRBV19 TGTGCCAGTAGCAATATGGGGGCCCCCCGGAATGAGCAGTTCTTC CASSNMGAPRNEQFF
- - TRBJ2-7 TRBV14 TGTGCCAGCAGCCAAGGAGTTACCTACGAGCAGTACTTC CASSQGVTYEQYF
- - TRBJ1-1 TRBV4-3 TGCGCCAGCAGCCAGTACTTGGACAGCAGCATGAACACTGAAGCTTTCTTT CASSQYLDSSMNTEAFF
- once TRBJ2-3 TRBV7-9 TGTGCCAGCAGCTGGCTAGCGAGTACGGGAGATACGCAGTATTTT CASSWLASTGDTQYF
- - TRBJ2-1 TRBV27 TGTGCCAGCAGTGACCCCATTGAGGGGGGTCGCAATGAGCAGTTCTTC CASSDPIEGGRNEQFF
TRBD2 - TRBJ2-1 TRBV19 TGTGCCAGTAGCATTAGCGGGGGGGCAAACCACAATGAGCAGTTCTTC CASSISGGANHNEQFF
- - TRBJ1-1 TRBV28 TGTGCCAGCAGTTTGTCAGGGACGAACACTGAAGCTTTCTTT CASSLSGTNTEAFF
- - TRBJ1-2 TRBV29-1 TGCAGCGTTGGACCTCGGGGGCCCGCCTATGGCTACACCTTC CSVGPRGPAYGYTF
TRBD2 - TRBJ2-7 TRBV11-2 TGTGCCAGCAGGCAGGGAGGGGTCGAGCAGTACTTC CASRQGGVEQYF
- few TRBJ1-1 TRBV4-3 TGCGCCAGCAGCCCCTTGGTGGGCACTGAAGCTTTCTTT CASSPLVGTEAFF
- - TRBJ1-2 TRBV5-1 TGCGCCAGCAGCTGGGGTTTGGTCTCTAACTATGGCTACACCTTC CASSWGLVSNYGYTF
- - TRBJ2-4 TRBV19 TGTGCCAGTGGGCCGTTCGAAGGGGCAAACATTCAGTACTTC CASGPFEGANIQYF
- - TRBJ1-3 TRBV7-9 TGTGCCAGCACCGGCGCGGGGGTACCTGGAAACACCATATATTTT CASTGAGVPGNTIYF
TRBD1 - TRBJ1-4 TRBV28 TGTGCCAGCAGTGAGGACAGGGGGTTTGAAAAACTGTTTTTT CASSEDRGFEKLFF
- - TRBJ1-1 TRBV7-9 TGTGCCAGCAGCTTAGCCGCGGTGAACACTGAAGCTTTCTTT CASSLAAVNTEAFF